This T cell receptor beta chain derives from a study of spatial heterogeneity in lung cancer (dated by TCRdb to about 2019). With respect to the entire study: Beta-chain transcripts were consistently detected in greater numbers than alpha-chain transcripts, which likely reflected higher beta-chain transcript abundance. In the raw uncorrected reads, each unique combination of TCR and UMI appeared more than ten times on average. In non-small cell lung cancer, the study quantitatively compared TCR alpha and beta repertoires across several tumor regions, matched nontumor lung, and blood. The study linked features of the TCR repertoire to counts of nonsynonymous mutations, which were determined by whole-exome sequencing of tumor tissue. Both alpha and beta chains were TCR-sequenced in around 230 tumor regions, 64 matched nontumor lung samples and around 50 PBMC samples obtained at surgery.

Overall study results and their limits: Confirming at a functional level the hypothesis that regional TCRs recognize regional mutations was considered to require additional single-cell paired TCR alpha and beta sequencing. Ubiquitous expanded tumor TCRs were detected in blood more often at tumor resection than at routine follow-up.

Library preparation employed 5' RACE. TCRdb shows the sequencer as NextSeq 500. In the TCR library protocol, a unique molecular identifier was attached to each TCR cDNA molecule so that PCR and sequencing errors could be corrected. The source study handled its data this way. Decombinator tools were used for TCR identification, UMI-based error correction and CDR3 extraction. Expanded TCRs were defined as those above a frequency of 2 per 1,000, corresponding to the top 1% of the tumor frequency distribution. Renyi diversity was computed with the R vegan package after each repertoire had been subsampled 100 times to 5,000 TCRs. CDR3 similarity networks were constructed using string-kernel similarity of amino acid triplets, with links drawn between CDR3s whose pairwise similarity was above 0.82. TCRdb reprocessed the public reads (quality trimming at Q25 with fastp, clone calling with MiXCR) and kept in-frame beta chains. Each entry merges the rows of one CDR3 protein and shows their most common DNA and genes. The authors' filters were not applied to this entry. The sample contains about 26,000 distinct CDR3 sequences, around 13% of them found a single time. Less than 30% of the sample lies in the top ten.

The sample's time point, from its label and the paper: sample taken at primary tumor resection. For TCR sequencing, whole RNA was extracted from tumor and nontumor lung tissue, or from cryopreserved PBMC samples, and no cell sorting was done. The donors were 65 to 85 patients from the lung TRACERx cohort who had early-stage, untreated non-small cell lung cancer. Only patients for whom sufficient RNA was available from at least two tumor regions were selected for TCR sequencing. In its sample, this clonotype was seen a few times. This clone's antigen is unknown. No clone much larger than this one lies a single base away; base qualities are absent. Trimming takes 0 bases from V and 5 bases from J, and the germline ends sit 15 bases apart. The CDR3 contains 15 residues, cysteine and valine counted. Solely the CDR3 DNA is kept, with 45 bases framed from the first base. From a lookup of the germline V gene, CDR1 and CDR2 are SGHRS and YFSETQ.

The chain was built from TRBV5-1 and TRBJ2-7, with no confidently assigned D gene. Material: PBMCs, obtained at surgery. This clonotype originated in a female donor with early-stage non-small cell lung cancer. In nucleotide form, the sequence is TGCGCCAGCAGCTTGGATCCGGCAGCTGGGGACGAGCAGTACGTC. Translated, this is CASSLDPAAGDEQYV.